These T cell receptor beta chains were read from a single sample in a study of blood T cell repertoires in COVID-19. Data came from immunoSEQ multiplex PCR; TCRdb stores just in-frame clones and leaves some out. The profile covers about 80,000 clones, with 82% appearing a single time and roughly 22% taken by the ten largest. The sample taken for sequencing was peripheral blood. These receptors all come from a human donor in a cohort sampled during active COVID-19. Each CDR3 is given with its conserved first and last residue. D genes are given only for firm matches. Expanded clones get a size class; other rows say once, few or many, or leave the size out.

size	J	V	D	CDR3	DNA
.	TRBJ1-1	TRBV2	.	CASSDRSNTEAFF	TGTGCCAGCAGTGACCGGTCGAACACTGAAGCTTTCTTT
.	TRBJ1-1	TRBV2	TRBD1	CASSRDRGITEAFF	TGTGCCAGCAGTAGGGACAGGGGGATCACTGAAGCTTTCTTT
.	TRBJ2-2	TRBV24-1	.	CATKDSNTGELFF	TGTGCCACCAAGGACTCGAACACCGGGGAGCTGTTTTTT
.	TRBJ1-5	TRBV19	TRBD1	CASSMVGTGISGNQPQHF	TGTGCCAGTAGTATGGTCGGGACAGGGATATCTGGCAATCAGCCCCAGCATTTT
.	TRBJ1-6	TRBV6-5	TRBD1	CASSRQGDSPLHF	TGTGCCAGCAGCCGACAGGGGGACTCACCCCTCCACTTT
.	TRBJ1-4	TRBV4-2	.	CASSLGGLDNEKLFF	TGTGCCAGCAGCCTGGGGGGGCTAGATAATGAAAAACTGTTTTTT
.	TRBJ2-3	TRBV7-3	TRBD1	CASSLNRGSTDTQYF	TGTGCCAGCAGCCTCAACAGGGGGAGCACAGATACGCAGTATTTT
.	TRBJ1-3	TRBV28	.	CASISGGAGNTIYF	TGTGCCAGTATTTCCGGAGGTGCTGGAAACACCATATATTTT
.	TRBJ2-3	TRBV7-2	TRBD2	CASSLVSGGAVDTQYF	TGTGCCAGCAGCTTAGTTAGCGGGGGGGCGGTAGATACGCAGTATTTT
.	TRBJ2-7	TRBV13	.	CASSHQSYEQYF	TGTGCCAGCAGCCATCAGTCCTACGAGCAGTACTTC
.	TRBJ2-2	TRBV7-2	TRBD2	CASSSLAGGITGELFF	TGTGCCAGCAGCTCCCTAGCGGGGGGGATCACCGGGGAGCTGTTTTTT
once	TRBJ2-5	TRBV27	.	CASSPWRPGETQYF	TGTGCCAGCAGTCCTTGGAGGCCGGGAGAGACCCAGTACTTC
.	TRBJ1-2	TRBV21-1	.	CASSPFVACGYTF	TGTGCCAGCAGCCCATTTGTGGCTTGTGGCTACACCTTC
once	TRBJ2-3	TRBV5-1	TRBD2	CASSLGLAGVTDTQYF	TGCGCCAGCAGCTTGGGACTAGCGGGGGTCACAGATACGCAGTATTTT
.	TRBJ1-3	TRBV9	TRBD1	CASSPDRAGNTIYF	TGTGCCAGCAGCCCTGACAGGGCTGGAAACACCATATATTTT
.	TRBJ2-5	TRBV7-2	.	CASSSRGRATETQYF	TGTGCCAGCAGCTCCCGGGGTAGGGCAACGGAGACCCAGTACTTC
.	TRBJ2-7	TRBV3-1/TRBV3-2	TRBD2	CASSQSGGTLYEQYF	TGTGCCAGCAGCCAAAGCGGGGGGACCCTCTACGAGCAGTACTTC
.	TRBJ2-7	TRBV7-9	.	CASSLSSYEQYF	TGTGCCAGCAGCCTGAGCTCCTACGAGCAGTACTTC
.	TRBJ1-2	TRBV7-9	.	CASSPSDRYGYTF	TGTGCCAGCAGCCCCTCTGACAGATATGGCTACACCTTC
.	TRBJ2-5	TRBV6-6	.	CASTPRLRREVTQYF	TGTGCCAGCACCCCGCGGCTGCGCCGGGAAGTGACCCAGTACTTC
.	TRBJ2-7	TRBV28	TRBD1	CASSQRQGAAEQYF	TGTGCCAGCAGTCAAAGACAGGGGGCAGCGGAGCAGTACTTC
once	TRBJ1-3	TRBV5-1	.	CASSLTPDSGNTIYF	TGCGCCAGCAGCTTAACTCCTGACTCTGGAAACACCATATATTTT
.	TRBJ2-7	TRBV28	.	CASRLQGTIEQYF	TGTGCCAGCAGACTCCAGGGGACCATCGAGCAGTACTTC
.	TRBJ1-5	TRBV2	TRBD1	CASTGQGISQPQHF	TGTGCCAGCACAGGACAGGGTATATCTCAGCCCCAGCATTTT
.	TRBJ2-2	TRBV7-7	TRBD1	CASSRQGPESGELFF	TGTGCTAGCAGCAGACAGGGGCCCGAAAGTGGGGAGCTGTTTTTT
once	TRBJ1-2	TRBV5-4	TRBD1	CASSRGGLYGYTF	TGTGCCAGCAGCCGAGGGGGCTTATATGGCTACACCTTC
.	TRBJ1-6	TRBV27	TRBD1	CASSLISGGTNSPLHF	TGTGCCAGCAGCTTAATATCAGGGGGAACAAATTCACCCCTCCACTTT
.	TRBJ2-1	TRBV5-1	TRBD1	CASSGDRLYNEQFF	TGCGCCAGCAGCGGGGACAGGCTCTACAATGAGCAGTTCTTC
.	TRBJ2-3	TRBV6-6	.	CASSYQSDTQYF	TGTGCCAGCAGTTACCAGTCGGATACGCAGTATTTT
.	TRBJ2-3	TRBV7-2	TRBD2	CASSSSRSGGRDTQYF	TGTGCCAGCAGCTCTAGCCGTAGCGGGGGGCGAGATACGCAGTATTTT
.	TRBJ1-6	TRBV4-1	TRBD1	CASSQDLLRDRTNSPLHF	TGCGCCAGCAGCCAAGATCTTCTTCGGGACAGGACGAATTCACCCCTCCACTTT
.	TRBJ1-4	TRBV3-1/TRBV3-2	.	CASSPRRTTNEKLFF	TGTGCCAGCAGCCCCCGGAGGACAACTAATGAAAAACTGTTTTTT
.	TRBJ2-1	TRBV6-5	.	CASSYSLNAANEQFF	TGTGCCAGCAGTTACTCTTTAAACGCGGCCAATGAGCAGTTCTTC
.	TRBJ1-5	TRBV5-1	TRBD1	CASSLEGASNQPQHF	TGCGCCAGCAGCTTGGAGGGGGCTAGCAATCAGCCCCAGCATTTT
.	TRBJ2-3	TRBV28	TRBD1	CASSSPRGQGRDTQYF	TGTGCCAGCAGTTCGCCCAGAGGACAGGGTAGGGATACGCAGTATTTT
.	TRBJ2-7	TRBV20-1	.	CSTNLGYEQYF	TGCTCTACCAATCTAGGCTACGAGCAGTACTTC
.	TRBJ1-2	TRBV28	.	CASSAVGTRVYTF	TGTGCCAGCAGTGCCGTCGGTACTAGAGTCTACACCTTC
.	TRBJ1-1	TRBV25-1	.	CASRETGTRNTEAFF	TGTGCCAGCAGAGAAACCGGGACAAGAAACACTGAAGCTTTCTTT
.	TRBJ2-7	TRBV18	.	CASSPRRQVHKGYEQYF	TGTGCCAGCTCACCGCGGAGACAGGTTCATAAGGGCTACGAGCAGTACTTC
.	TRBJ1-1	TRBV6-2/TRBV6-3	TRBD1	CASSSRQGNTEAFF	TGTGCCAGCAGTTCCCGACAGGGGAACACTGAAGCTTTCTTT